This T cell receptor beta chain comes out of a study of shared clonotypes between healthy human individuals. Naive CD8 cells lacked CD45RO and underwent positive selection for CCR7, leaving out terminally differentiated effector memory CD45RA+ cells. DNA at roughly 0.2 ug, 25,000 to 35,000 T cell genomes, went into sorted-subset replicate PCRs. The protocol was immunoSEQ multiplex PCR, while the TCRdb copy is restricted to in-frame clones and leaves out a portion. The table shows nearly 2 million clones, with less than 95% occurring only once. Concerning this clone itself: Its antigen is as yet unknown.

Study-level points and caveats: Among donors, sharing of clonotypes was expected to be affected by sequencing depth.

Looked up from germline, CDR1 is SGHAT and CDR2 is FQNNGV. Germline trimming cut 3 bases from V and 6 bases from J; bases unmatched to any gene: 3. This CDR3 has 14 residues. The receptor comes from a man aged 18 to 30 in good health. The sample comprised naive CD8+ T cells sorted from blood. The chain is built from TRBV11-2 and TRBJ2-2; 8 bases align to TRBD1. The CDR3 coding sequence is TGTGCCAGCAGCTTGGGACAGGCCGCCGGGGAGCTGTTTTTT. Translating it yields CASSLGQAAGELFF. The whole variable domain, remainder taken from reference TRBV11-2 and TRBJ2-2, is EAGVAQSPRYKIIEKRQSVAFWCNPISGHATLYWYQQILGQGPKLLIQFQNNGVVDDSQLPKDRFSAERLKGVDSTLKIQPAKLEDSAVYLCASSLGQAAGELFFGEGSRLTVL.